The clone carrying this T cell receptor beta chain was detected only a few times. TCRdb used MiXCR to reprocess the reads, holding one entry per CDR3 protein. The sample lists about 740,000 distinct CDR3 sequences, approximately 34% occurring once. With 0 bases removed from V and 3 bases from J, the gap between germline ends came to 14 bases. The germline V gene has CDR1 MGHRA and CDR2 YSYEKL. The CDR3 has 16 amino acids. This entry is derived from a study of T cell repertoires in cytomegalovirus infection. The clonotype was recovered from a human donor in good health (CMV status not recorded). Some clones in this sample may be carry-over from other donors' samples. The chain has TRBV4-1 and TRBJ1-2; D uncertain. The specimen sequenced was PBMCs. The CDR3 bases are TGCGCCAGCAGCCAAGATTGGGCGGGCGCGGACTATGGCTACACCTTC. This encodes CASSQDWAGADYGYTF.